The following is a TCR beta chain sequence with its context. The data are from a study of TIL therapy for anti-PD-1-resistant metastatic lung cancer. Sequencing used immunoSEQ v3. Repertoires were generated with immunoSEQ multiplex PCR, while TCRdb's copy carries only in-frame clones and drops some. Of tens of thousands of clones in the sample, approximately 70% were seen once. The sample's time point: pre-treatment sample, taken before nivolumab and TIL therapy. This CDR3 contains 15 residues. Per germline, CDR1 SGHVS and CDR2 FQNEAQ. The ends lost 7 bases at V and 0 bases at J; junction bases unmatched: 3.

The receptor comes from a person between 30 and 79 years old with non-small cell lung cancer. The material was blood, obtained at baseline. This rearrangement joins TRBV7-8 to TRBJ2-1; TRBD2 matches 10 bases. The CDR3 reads CASIPSGSSYNEQFF. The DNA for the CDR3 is TGTGCCAGCATCCCTAGCGGGAGCTCCTACAATGAGCAGTTCTTC. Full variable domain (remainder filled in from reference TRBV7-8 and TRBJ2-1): GAGVSQSPRYKVAKRGQDVALRCDPISGHVSLFWYQQALGQGPEFLTYFQNEAQLDKSGLPSDRFFAERPEGSVSTLKIQRTQQEDSAVYLCASIPSGSSYNEQFFGPGTRLTVL.